Presented here are 15 T cell receptor beta chains from one specimen sequenced in a study of T-cell reconstitution after alpha-beta-depleted transplantation in children. A library of TCRbeta sequences, prepared with unique molecular identifiers, was generated. One entry per CDR3 protein, called by TCRdb with MiXCR from the PCR reads. The sample yields 490,000 or so distinct CDR3 sequences, approximately 10% seen once. Material: PBMCs, obtained before TCRalphabeta/CD19-depleted stem cell transplant. Receptor source: a child aged 2 to 15 with inherited bone marrow failure, due to receive a stem cell transplant.

This clonotype was detected ten times or more. This rearrangement joins TRBV20-1 to TRBJ2-1, with TRBD2 matching 12 bases. The V gene's germline CDR1 is DFQATT and CDR2 SNEGSKA (reference sequence). With 5 bases clipped from V and 9 bases from J, the junction kept 5 bases outside the gene matches. This CDR3 is built from 13 residues. The chain's CDR3 is CSAEGLAGVEQFF. CDR3 bases: TGCAGTGCTGAGGGACTAGCGGGTGTTGAGCAGTTCTTC.

This clonotype has only a few counts. The rearrangement joins TRBV6-6 to TRBJ2-3, with D maybe TRBD2 (5 bases). Germline assignment: CDR1 MNHNY and CDR2 SVGAGI (reference sequence). V lost 2 bases and J 10 bases, leaving 10 bases between the germline ends. The CDR3 is 12 residues long. The CDR3 loop reads CASSYERSAQYF. CDR3 coding DNA: TGTGCCAGCAGTTACGAGCGGAGTGCGCAGTATTTT.

This clonotype showed up just a few times. The chain joins TRBV4-3 to TRBJ2-7, with D unresolved. The CDR3 has 17 residues. V lost 0 bases and J 5 bases, leaving 20 bases between the germline ends. Germline values: CDR1 LGHNA, CDR2 YSLEER. CDR3 in amino acids: CASSQDDKRPRTDEQYF. The DNA for the CDR3 is TGCGCCAGCAGCCAAGATGACAAGAGACCCCGTACGGACGAGCAGTACTTC.

At least ten counts were recorded for this clonotype. This chain uses TRBV7-2 with TRBJ1-1; D gene uncertain. V was cut by 4 bases and J by 3 bases, with 15 bases left in between. Germline V lookup: CDR1 SGHTA, CDR2 FQGNSA. This CDR3 region has 15 residues. CDR3 bases: TGTGCCAGCAGCTATTCTGGGGTTTTGGACACTGAAGCTTTCTTT. Its translation is CASSYSGVLDTEAFF.

A word on this clonotype: The junction does not match germline at one end; this may be a read error. The chain recombines TRBV4-1 with TRBJ2-5, with a possible D match to TRBD1 (5 bases). The length of the CDR3 is 14 residues. Germline lookup yields CDR1 MGHRA and CDR2 YSYEKL. This CDR3 reads CSSSQLTAKRIQYF. CDR3 bases: TGCTCCAGCAGCCAACTGACAGCCAAGAGAATCCAGTACTTC.

This clonotype was observed at least ten times. J is TRBJ2-4 and V is TRBV7-9; D gene unclear. This CDR3 is built from 12 residues. CDR1 and CDR2 from the germline V gene are SEHNR and FQNEAQ (reference sequence). The V end was cut by 5 bases, the J end by 9 bases, with 11 bases between. The CDR3 reads CASSLLDGIQYF. DNA for the CDR3: TGTGCCAGCAGCCTCTTAGATGGCATTCAGTACTTC.

This clonotype was seen ten or more times. The chain couples TRBV29-1 to TRBJ2-7; TRBD1 might be the D (6 bases). Germline V gene lookup returns CDR1 SQVTM and CDR2 ANQGSEA. With 5 bases removed from V and 0 bases from J, the gap between germline ends came to 11 bases. The CDR3 consists of 13 residues. CDR3 coding DNA: TGCAGCGTTCACACAGGGAGCTCCTACGAGCAGTACTTC. Its translation: CSVHTGSSYEQYF.

A remark on this clonotype: A much more abundant neighbour one base away suggests this may be a read error. This chain connects TRBV4-3 to TRBJ2-6; 11 bases fit TRBD2. Germline V gene data show CDR1 as LGHNA and CDR2 as YSLEER. The CDR3 sequence is 18 residues long. In DNA form, the CDR3 reads TGCGCCGGCAGCCCGCTTCTAGCGGGAGGCTATGGGGCCAACGTCCTGACTTTC. Residues: CAGSPLLAGGYGANVLTF.

This clonotype occurred a few times. V usage is TRBV30 and J usage is TRBJ2-2; 14 positions agree with TRBD2. With 3 bases clipped from V and 3 bases from J, the junction kept 15 bases outside the gene matches. The germline CDR1 and CDR2 sequences are GTSNPN and SVGIG (reference sequence). CDR3 length equals 20 residues. The CDR3 spells CAWRDGTSGRSFFHTGELFF. The CDR3 coding sequence is TGTGCCTGGAGGGACGGGACTAGCGGGAGATCCTTTTTTCACACCGGGGAGCTGTTTTTT.

This clonotype was seen repeatedly, ten times or more. This chain joins TRBV6-4 and TRBJ1-1; 7 positions match TRBD1. V was pared by 5 bases and J by 2 bases, with 2 bases of the junction left unmatched. CDR1 is MRHNA and CDR2 is SNTAGT in the germline V gene. The CDR3 sequence is 13 residues long. The chain's CDR3 is CASSPGGNTEAFF. The CDR3 bases are TGTGCCAGCAGTCCAGGGGGAAACACTGAAGCTTTCTTT.

This chain uses TRBV7-9 with TRBJ2-2; tentative D call: TRBD2 (5 bases). The CDR3 loop spans 14 amino acids. The germline V gene encodes CDR1 SEHNR and CDR2 FQNEAQ (reference sequence). The V gene lost 5 bases and the J gene lost 8 bases, with 15 bases spanning the gap. The CDR3 reads CASSPDDGGGELFF. The CDR3 coding sequence is TGTGCCAGCAGCCCCGACGACGGAGGAGGGGAGCTGTTTTTT. The full variable domain, in which reference TRBV7-9 and TRBJ2-2 provide the parts outside the CDR3, is DTGVSQNPRHKITKRGQNVTFRCDPISEHNRLYWYRQTLGQGPEFLTYFQNEAQLEKSRLLSDRFSAERPKGSFSTLEIQRTEQGDSAMYLCASSPDDGGGELFFGEGSRLTVL.

The chain employs TRBV18 and TRBJ1-1, with D unresolved. Trimming left V 6 bases short and J 0 bases short, with 26 bases between. From germline, CDR1 is KGHSH and CDR2 LQKENI. This CDR3 region has 19 residues. CDR3 nucleotide sequence: TGTGCCAGCTCTCAAACTGGGTGGGATGAGAGGAGGATGAACACTGAAGCTTTCTTT. Translating gives CASSQTGWDERRMNTEAFF.

This chain links TRBV30 with TRBJ2-7, with TRBD1 matching over 10 bases. V trimming: 2 bases; J trimming: 2 bases; junction bases outside the gene matches: 3. Germline V gives CDR1 GTSNPN, CDR2 SVGIG (reference sequence). The CDR3 is 14 residues long. CDR3 amino acids: CAWSTGTGAYEQYF. The CDR3, as DNA: TGTGCCTGGAGTACCGGGACAGGGGCCTACGAGCAGTACTTC.

This clonotype was seen repeatedly, ten times or more. The J gene is TRBJ2-1, the V gene TRBV11-2; weak D call: TRBD2 (6 bases). The germline CDR1 and CDR2 sequences are SGHAT and FQNNGV. This CDR3 spans 18 amino acids. V was cut by 7 bases and J by 2 bases, with 24 bases left in between. CDR3: CASIPKVLAGVPYNEQFF. The CDR3 nucleotides read TGTGCCAGCATCCCTAAGGTACTAGCCGGAGTACCCTACAATGAGCAGTTCTTC.

The chain combines TRBV29-1 with TRBJ2-2; D gene uncertain. Trimming cost V 4 bases and J 4 bases, with 7 bases left between them. Germline V gene lookup returns CDR1 SQVTM and CDR2 ANQGSEA. The CDR3 runs 12 residues. The CDR3 protein is CSVVPATGELFF. CDR3 coding DNA: TGCAGCGTTGTCCCCGCCACCGGGGAGCTGTTTTTT.